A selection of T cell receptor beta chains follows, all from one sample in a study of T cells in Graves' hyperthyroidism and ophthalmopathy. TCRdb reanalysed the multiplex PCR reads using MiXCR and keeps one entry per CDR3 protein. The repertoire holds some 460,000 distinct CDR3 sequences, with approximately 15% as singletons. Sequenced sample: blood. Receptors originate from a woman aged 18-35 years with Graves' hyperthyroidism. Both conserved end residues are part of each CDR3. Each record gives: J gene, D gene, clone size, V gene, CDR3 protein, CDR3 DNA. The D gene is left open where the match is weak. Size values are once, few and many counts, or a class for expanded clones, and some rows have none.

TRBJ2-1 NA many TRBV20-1 CSAIFLLRASYNEQFF TGCAGTGCTATTTTCTTATTGCGGGCCTCCTACAATGAGCAGTTCTTC
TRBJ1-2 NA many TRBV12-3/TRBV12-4 CASTLMGGFRGYTF TGTGCCAGCACTCTGATGGGGGGCTTCCGTGGCTACACCTTC
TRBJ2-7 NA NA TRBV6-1 CASREWGLQLYEQYF TGTGCCAGCAGGGAATGGGGGCTTCAGCTATACGAGCAGTACTTC
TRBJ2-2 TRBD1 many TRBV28 CASRPHTRGLKNTGELFF TGTGCCAGCAGGCCCCATACCAGGGGGCTCAAGAACACCGGGGAGCTGTTTTTT
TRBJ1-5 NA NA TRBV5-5 CASSLSLTKEPQHF TGTGCCAGCAGCTTGAGCCTCACCAAAGAGCCCCAGCATTTT
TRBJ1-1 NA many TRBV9 CASSPTTEIEAFF TGTGCCAGCAGCCCAACGACAGAGATTGAAGCTTTCTTT
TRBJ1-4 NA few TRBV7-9 CASRETGRLNEKLFF TGTGCCAGCAGGGAAACGGGAAGGTTAAATGAAAAACTGTTTTTT
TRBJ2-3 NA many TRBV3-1 CASSLTTGLPGDTQYF TGTGCCAGCAGCCTAACTACAGGGTTACCTGGGGATACGCAGTATTTT
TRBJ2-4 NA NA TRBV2 CASRGARAKNIQYF TGTGCCAGCAGGGGGGCCCGAGCCAAAAACATTCAGTACTTC
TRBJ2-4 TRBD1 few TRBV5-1 CASSRPGTDRIKNIQYF TGCGCCAGCAGCCGACCTGGGACAGACCGCATCAAAAACATTCAGTACTTC
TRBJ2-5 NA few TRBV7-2 CASSPSGFLQETQYF TGTGCCAGCAGCCCCTCCGGATTCCTACAAGAGACCCAGTACTTC
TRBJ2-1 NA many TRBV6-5 CASSYSFGPLGRNEQFF TGTGCCAGCAGTTACTCGTTCGGCCCCCTCGGCCGCAATGAGCAGTTCTTC
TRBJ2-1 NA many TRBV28 CASCLGGASPHEQFF TGTGCCAGCTGCCTTGGGGGCGCCTCCCCCCATGAGCAGTTCTTC
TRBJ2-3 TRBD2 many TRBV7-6 CATATSGTPTDTQYF TGTGCCACTGCGACTAGCGGGACCCCCACAGATACGCAGTATTTT
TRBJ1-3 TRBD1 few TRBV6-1 CASRDRGTGNTIYF TGTGCCAGCAGGGACAGGGGAACAGGAAACACCATATATTTT
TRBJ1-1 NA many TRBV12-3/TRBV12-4 CASGTVGAFF TGTGCCAGCGGGACTGTGGGAGCTTTCTTT
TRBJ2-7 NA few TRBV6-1 CASSYSLRGGQYEQYF TGTGCCAGCAGTTACTCTCTAAGGGGGGGACAGTACGAGCAGTACTTC
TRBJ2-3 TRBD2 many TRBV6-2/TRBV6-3 CASSYSLVAGGPDTQYF TGTGCCAGCAGTTACTCCCTAGTAGCGGGGGGGCCGGATACGCAGTATTTT
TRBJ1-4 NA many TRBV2 CASSEGRGDEKLFF TGTGCCAGCAGTGAGGGTAGAGGAGATGAAAAACTGTTTTTT
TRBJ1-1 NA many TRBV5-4 CASRRVHGTEAFF TGTGCCAGCAGAAGGGTGCACGGGACTGAAGCTTTCTTT
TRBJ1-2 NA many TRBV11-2 CASRQGGLGYTF TGTGCCAGCAGACAGGGCGGACTTGGCTACACCTTC
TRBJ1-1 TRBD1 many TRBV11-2 CASSLETGGTEAFF TGTGCCAGCAGCTTAGAGACAGGGGGGACTGAAGCTTTCTTT